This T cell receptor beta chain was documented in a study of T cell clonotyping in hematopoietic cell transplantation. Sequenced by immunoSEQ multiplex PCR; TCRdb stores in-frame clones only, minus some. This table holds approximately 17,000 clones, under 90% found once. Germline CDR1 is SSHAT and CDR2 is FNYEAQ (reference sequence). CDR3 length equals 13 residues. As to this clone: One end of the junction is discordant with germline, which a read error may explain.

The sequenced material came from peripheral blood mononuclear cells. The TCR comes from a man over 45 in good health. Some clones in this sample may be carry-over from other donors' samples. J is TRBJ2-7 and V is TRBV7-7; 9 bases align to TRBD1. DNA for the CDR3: TGTGCTAGCAGCTCAGGACAGGGGAACGAGCAGTACTTC. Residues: CASSSGQGNEQYF.